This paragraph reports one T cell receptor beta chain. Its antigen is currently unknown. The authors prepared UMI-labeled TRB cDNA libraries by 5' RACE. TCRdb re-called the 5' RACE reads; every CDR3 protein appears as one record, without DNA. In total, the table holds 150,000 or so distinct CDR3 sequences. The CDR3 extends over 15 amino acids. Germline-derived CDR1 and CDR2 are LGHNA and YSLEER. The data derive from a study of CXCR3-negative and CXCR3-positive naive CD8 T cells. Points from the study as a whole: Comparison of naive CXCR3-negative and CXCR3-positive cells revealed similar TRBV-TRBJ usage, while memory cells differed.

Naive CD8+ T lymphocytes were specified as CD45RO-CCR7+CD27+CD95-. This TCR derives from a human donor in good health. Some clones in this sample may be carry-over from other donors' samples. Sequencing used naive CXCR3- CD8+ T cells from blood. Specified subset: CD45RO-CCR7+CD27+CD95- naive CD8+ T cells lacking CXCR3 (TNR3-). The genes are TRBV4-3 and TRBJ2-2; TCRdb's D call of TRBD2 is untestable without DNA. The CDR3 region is CASSRATVLTGELFF.